Presented here are 8 T cell receptor delta chains from one specimen sequenced in a study of gamma-delta chains in newborns, infants, children. TCRdb made new clone calls on the reads using CATT. The sample shows some 4,000 delta-chain clones, less than 2.5% of them seen only once. The specimen sequenced was blood. The receptors shown here come from a child who was a newborn, infant or young child, either healthy, febrile or measles-vaccinated (not recorded which).

As regards this clone: TCRdb's entry gives the protein of a much larger clone, which mismatches this DNA's translation at residue 14, likely from a read error; the protein reported here is translated from the DNA. This chain uses TRDV2 with TRDJ3; 11 nucleotides agree with TRDD3. Per germline, CDR1 GEAIGNYY and CDR2 EKD. The CDR3 has 19 amino acids. The CDR3 bases are TGTGCCTGTGACACCGGATGGGGGATACGCTCCTGGGACGCCCGACAGATGTTTTTC. As protein: CACDTGWGIRSWDARQMFF.

With respect to this clone: For this DNA, TCRdb reports the protein of a much larger clone, which diverges at residue 13, most likely from a read error; the protein presented here is translated directly from the DNA. The rearrangement uses TRDV1 and TRDJ1; no clear D. This CDR3 spans 20 amino acids. CDR1 TSWWSYY and CDR2 QGS come from the germline V gene. Deletions cut 2 bases from V and 2 bases from J, with 27 bases between. CDR3 nucleotides: TGTGCTCTTGGGGAAGTGGGAGGTTTACAATACCGCTGCGAAACCGATAAACTCATCTTT. It codes for CALGEVGGLQYRCETDKLIF.

This clone was found a few times. It is likely a read error: a sequence one base away is far more abundant. The same CDR3 is also encoded by other DNA sequences in this sample. The chain couples TRDV2 to TRDJ2; 9 positions agree with TRDD3. The CDR3 contains 18 residues. CDR1 and CDR2 (germline): GEAIGNYY, EKD. The CDR3 sequence is CACDTLTGGPPLTAQLFF. CDR3 bases: TGTGCCTGTGACACGCTTACTGGGGGACCGCCTTTGACGGCACAACTCTTCTTT.

About this clone: Only one base separates this from a far larger clonotype, so it likely reflects a read error. The identical CDR3 is also encoded by other nucleotide sequences in the sample. This chain joins TRDV1 and TRDJ1; 7 bases are a match to TRDD2. Germline values: CDR1 TSWWSYY, CDR2 QGS. The length of the CDR3 is 15 residues. In DNA, the CDR3 is TGTGCTCTTGGGGGCGTTCCTACCTACACTGATAAACTCATCTTT. Its translation is CALGGVPTYTDKLIF.

This clone was seen more than once but under ten times. The protein given by TCRdb reflects a much larger clone and differs at residue 10 from this DNA's translation, likely from a read error; the protein shown is the DNA's translation. The rearrangement joins TRDV1 to TRDJ1, with D perhaps TRDD3 (5 bases). V was clipped by 0 bases and J by 0 bases, with 17 bases between them. CDR1 is TSWWSYY and CDR2 is QGS in the germline V gene. The CDR3 runs to 18 residues. The CDR3 protein is CALGELGGGFPYTDKLIF. The CDR3 coding sequence is TGTGCTCTTGGGGAACTAGGGGGGGGGTTTCCGTACACCGATAAACTCATCTTT.

Turning to this clone: One end of the junction fails to match germline, which may point to a read error. The V gene is TRDV2, the J gene TRDJ3; TRDD3 agrees at 9 bases. The CDR3 covers 14 residues. Germline V gene sequence: CDR1 GEAIGNYY, CDR2 EKD. The DNA of the CDR3 is TGTGCCTGTGACTTACTGGGGGAGACCCGACAGATGTTTTTC. Translating it yields CACDLLGETRQMFF.

Turning to this clone: The junction departs from the called germline gene at one end, perhaps through a read error. The chain has TRDV2 and TRDJ3; a possible D gene is TRDD3 (6 bases). Germline-derived CDR1 and CDR2 are GEAIGNYY and EKD. The CDR3 is 17 residues long. CDR3 region: CASDKLGSSWDTRQMFF. CDR3 bases: TGTGCCAGTGACAAACTGGGAAGCTCCTGGGACACCCGACAGATGTTTTTC.

About this clone itself: This DNA's translation and the protein TCRdb lists, from a much larger clone, do not match at residue 9, likely due to a read error; the protein shown is translated from the DNA. The chain is built from TRDV1 and TRDJ3; TRDD3 agrees at 8 bases. The trim removed 3 bases at V and 2 bases at J, leaving 6 bases unmatched. This CDR3 is 18 amino acids long. Per germline, CDR1 TSWWSYY and CDR2 QGS. CDR3 nucleotides: TGTGCTCTTGGGGAGTACTGGGGGGTACCCTGGGACACCCGACAGATGTTTTTC. It is translated as CALGEYWGVPWDTRQMFF.